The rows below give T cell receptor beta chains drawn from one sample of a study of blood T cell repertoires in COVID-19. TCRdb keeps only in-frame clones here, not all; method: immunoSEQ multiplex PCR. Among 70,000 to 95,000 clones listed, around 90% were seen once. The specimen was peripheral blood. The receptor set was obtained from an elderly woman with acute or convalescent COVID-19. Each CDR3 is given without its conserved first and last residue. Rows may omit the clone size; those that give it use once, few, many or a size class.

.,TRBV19,ASTVNGPGTSSTEAF
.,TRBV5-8,ASSFPIGTGGQPQH
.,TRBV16,ASSQRQVNTEAF
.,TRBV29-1,SVEGQLTEAF
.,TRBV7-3,ASSSGQPVDTQY
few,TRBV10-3,AISPGERGAQFSYNEQF
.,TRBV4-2,ASSQERFGNEKLF
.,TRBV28,ASRTLDGRGSPLH
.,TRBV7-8,ASSDRVLYSGANVLT
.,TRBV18,ASSPEQGAHEQY
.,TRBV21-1,ASSNDKDGSYEQY
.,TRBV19,ASSPGQLGYT
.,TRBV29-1,SGLLAGENEQF
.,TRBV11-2,ASSLAPSGGETQY
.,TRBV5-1,ASSSTINRGRGYT
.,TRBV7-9,ASSLTAGLAGPEQF
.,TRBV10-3,AISESVTSGETQY
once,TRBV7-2,ASSFQGSVGELF
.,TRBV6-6,ASSPTSGTGVSGANVLT
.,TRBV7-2,ASSLGLAADTDTQY
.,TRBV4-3,ASSQAPPGGGGTDTQY
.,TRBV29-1,SVGGQYYGYT
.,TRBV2,GTGTDPQNTEAF
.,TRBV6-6,ASSPAGPLYEQY
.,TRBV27,ASSLNRGNQPQH
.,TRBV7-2,ASSLQGANYGYT
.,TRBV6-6,ASSSSGLYGYT
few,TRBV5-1,ASSRTGQGYNEQF
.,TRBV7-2,ASSFSRQPDEQF
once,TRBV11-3,ASSPGSRGSGSWNEQF
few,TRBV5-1,ASQGLWSDTQY
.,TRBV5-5,ASRRRDSTNTEAF
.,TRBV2,ASRGTGSANEQF
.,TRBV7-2,ASTLGRLAGDNEQF
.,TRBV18,ASSTDSNQPQH
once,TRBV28,ASTTLPGLADPYNEQF
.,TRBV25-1,ASSDSGTGKVYGYT
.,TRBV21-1,ASSKERYPLNIQY
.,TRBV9,ASSVVGTDTQY
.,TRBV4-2,ASSQGTVNNSPLH
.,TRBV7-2,ASSFASGADTQY
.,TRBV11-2,ASSLRADGLNTEAF
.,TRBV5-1,ASSSGATPDGYT
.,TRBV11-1,ASSLAPRGGTGELF
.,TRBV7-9,ASSLARGLMNTEAF
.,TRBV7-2,ASSLATSAETQY
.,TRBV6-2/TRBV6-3,ASSYRSYQNTEAF
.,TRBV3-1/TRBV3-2,ASSQDRANTEAF
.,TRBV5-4,ASSVDRLTDTQY
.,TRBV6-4,ASSESRVGFRETQY
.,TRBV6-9,ASNAGQRDRITTNEKLF
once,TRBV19,ATLTSTDTQY
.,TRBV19,ASSTRGQSSYEQY
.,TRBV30,AWSVGVVADTQY
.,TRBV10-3,AISSQGDGTDTQY
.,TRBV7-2,ASSSTGVAKNIQY
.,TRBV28,ASSLQGAVNEKLF